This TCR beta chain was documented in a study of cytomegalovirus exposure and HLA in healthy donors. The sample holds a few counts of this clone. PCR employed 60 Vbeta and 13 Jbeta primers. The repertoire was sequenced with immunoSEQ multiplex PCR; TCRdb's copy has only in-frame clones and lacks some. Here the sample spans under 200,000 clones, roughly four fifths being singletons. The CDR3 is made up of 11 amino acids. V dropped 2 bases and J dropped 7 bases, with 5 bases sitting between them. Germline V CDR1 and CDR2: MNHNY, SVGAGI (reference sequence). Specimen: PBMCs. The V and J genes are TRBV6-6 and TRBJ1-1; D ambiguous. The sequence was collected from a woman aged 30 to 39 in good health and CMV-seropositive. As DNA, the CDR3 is TGTGCCAGCAGTTACGGGAGTGAAGCTTTCTTT. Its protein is CASSYGSEAFF.